This T cell receptor (beta chain) was obtained from a study of blood T cell repertoires in COVID-19. V dropped 10 bases and J dropped 8; count of bases not matched to a gene: 13. Germline CDR1 is MDHEN and CDR2 is SYDVKM. CDR3 length: 14 amino acids. Profiled with immunoSEQ multiplex PCR; TCRdb holds only in-frame clones, not every one. The sample lists 120,000 or so clones, approximately 83% occurring once. This clone occurred once. Sequenced input: peripheral blood. The TCR comes from a woman older than 75 with acute or convalescent COVID-19. The chain uses TRBV28 and TRBJ1-4; 7 positions agree with TRBD1. The CDR3 nucleotides read TGTGCCACCCAGCCGGGACAGTCGCGGGAAAAACTGTTTTTT. Translation: CATQPGQSREKLFF.